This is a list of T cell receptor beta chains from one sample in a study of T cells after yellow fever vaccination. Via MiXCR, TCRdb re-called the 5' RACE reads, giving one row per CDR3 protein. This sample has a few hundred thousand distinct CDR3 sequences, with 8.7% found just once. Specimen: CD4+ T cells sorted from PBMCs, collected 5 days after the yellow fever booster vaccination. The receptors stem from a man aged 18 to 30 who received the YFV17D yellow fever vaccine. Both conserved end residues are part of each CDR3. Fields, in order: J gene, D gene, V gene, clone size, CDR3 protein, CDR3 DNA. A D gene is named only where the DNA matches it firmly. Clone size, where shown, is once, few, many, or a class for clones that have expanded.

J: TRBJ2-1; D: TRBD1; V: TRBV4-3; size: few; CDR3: CASSQGQGKWKMDEQFF; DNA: TGCGCCAGCAGCCAAGGACAGGGGAAGTGGAAGATGGATGAGCAGTTCTTC
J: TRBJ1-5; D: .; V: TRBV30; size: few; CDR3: CAWSLGSAQPQHF; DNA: TGTGCCTGGAGTCTCGGTTCGGCTCAGCCCCAGCATTTT
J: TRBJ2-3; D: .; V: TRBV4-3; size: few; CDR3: CASSQDSAPQGAQYF; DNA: TGCGCCAGCAGCCAAGATTCCGCCCCACAGGGAGCGCAGTATTTT
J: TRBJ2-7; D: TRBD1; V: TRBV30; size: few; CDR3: CAWSVYRGYEQYF; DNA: TGTGCCTGGAGTGTCTACAGGGGCTACGAGCAGTACTTC
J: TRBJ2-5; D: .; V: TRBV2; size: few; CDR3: CATRNLPQETQYF; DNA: TGTGCCACGCGGAACCTTCCGCAAGAGACCCAGTACTTC
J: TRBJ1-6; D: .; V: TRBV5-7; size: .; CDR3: CASSLGRDGNSPLHF; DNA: TGTGCCAGCAGCTTGGGCAGGGACGGTAATTCACCCCTCCACTTT
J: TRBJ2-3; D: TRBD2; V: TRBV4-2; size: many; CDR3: CASSQEGLATDTQYF; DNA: TGTGCCAGCAGCCAAGAGGGACTAGCGACAGATACGCAGTATTTT
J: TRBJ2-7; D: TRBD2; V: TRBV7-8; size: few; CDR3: CASSLDLAGRYEQYF; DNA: TGTGCCAGCAGCTTGGACTTAGCGGGGAGATACGAGCAGTACTTC
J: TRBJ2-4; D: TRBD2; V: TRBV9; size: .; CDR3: CASSTSGGAVGSKNIQYF; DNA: TGTGCCAGCAGCACCAGCGGGGGGGCAGTCGGTTCCAAAAACATTCAGTACTTC
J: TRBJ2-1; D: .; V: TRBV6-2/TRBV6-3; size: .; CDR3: CASSRRVGGDEQFF; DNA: TGTGCCAGCAGTCGCCGGGTAGGCGGCGATGAGCAGTTCTTC
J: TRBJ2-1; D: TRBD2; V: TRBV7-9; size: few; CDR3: CASSPTGGSSREQFF; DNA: TGTGCCAGCAGCCCAACGGGGGGGTCCTCCAGGGAGCAGTTCTTC
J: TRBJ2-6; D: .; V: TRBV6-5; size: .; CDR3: CASSYGGHPSGANVLTF; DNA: TGTGCCAGCAGTTACGGGGGGCACCCCTCTGGGGCCAACGTCCTGACTTTC
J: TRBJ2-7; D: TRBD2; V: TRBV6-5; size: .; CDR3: CASSYSINGGTSYEQYF; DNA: TGTGCCAGCAGTTACTCGATTAACGGGGGGACCTCCTACGAGCAGTACTTC
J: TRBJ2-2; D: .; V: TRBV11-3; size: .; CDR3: CASSQSDKNTGELFF; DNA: TGTGCCAGCAGCCAATCGGACAAGAACACCGGGGAGCTGTTTTTT
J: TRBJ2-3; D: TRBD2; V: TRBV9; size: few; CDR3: CASSVEVRTSGNTDTQYF; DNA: TGTGCCAGCAGCGTAGAGGTCAGGACTAGCGGAAACACAGATACGCAGTATTTT
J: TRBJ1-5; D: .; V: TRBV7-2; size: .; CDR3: CASSFFVGPQHF; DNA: TGTGCCAGCAGCTTTTTTGTTGGGCCCCAGCATTTT
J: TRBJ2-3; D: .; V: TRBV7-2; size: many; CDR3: CASSPFTDTQYF; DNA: TGTGCCAGCTCACCCTTCACAGATACGCAGTATTTT
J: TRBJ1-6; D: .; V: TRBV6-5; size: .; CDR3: CASSYYGSSSSPLHF; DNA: TGTGCCAGCAGTTACTATGGCAGTTCAAGCTCACCCCTCCACTTT
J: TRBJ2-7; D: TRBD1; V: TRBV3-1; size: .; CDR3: CASSRTGGEHYF; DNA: TGTGCCAGCAGCCGGACAGGGGGCGAGCATTACTTC
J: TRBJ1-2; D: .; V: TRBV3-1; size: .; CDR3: CASSPQGTLDGYGYTF; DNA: TGTGCCAGCAGCCCACAGGGCACCCTTGACGGGTATGGCTACACCTTC
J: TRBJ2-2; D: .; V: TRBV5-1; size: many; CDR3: CASSPRGAGELFF; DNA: TGCGCCAGCAGCCCCCGGGGCGCCGGGGAGCTGTTTTTT
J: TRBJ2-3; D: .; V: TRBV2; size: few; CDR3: CASKESWSTDTQYF; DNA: TGTGCCAGCAAGGAGTCGTGGAGCACAGATACGCAGTATTTT
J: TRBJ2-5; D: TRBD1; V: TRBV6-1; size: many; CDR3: CASSPGGFQETQYF; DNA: TGTGCCAGCAGCCCAGGGGGTTTCCAAGAGACCCAGTACTTC
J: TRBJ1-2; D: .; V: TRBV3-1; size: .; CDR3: CASSQSPIPTF; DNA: TGTGCCAGCAGCCAGTCCCCCATTCCCACCTTC
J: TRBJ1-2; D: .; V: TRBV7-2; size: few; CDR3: CASSSPGARYGYTF; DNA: TGTGCCAGCAGCTCCCCCGGGGCTCGCTATGGCTACACCTTC
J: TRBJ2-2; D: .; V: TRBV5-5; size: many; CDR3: CASSLTEPRTGELFF; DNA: TGTGCCAGCAGCTTGACAGAACCGAGGACCGGGGAGCTGTTTTTT
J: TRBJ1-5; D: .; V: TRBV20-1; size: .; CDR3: CSALPGGKNQPQHF; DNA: TGCAGTGCCCTCCCCGGCGGCAAGAATCAGCCCCAGCATTTT
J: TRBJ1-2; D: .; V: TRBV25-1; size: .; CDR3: CASSEFPGVYGYTF; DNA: TGTGCAAGCAGTGAATTTCCGGGGGTCTATGGCTACACCTTC
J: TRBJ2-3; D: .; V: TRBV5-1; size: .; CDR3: CASSLEQGRQYF; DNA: TGCGCCAGCAGCTTGGAGCAGGGGAGGCAGTATTTT
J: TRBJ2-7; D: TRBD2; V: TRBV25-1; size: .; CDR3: CASSWGEFGGGLYEQYF; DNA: TGTGCCAGCAGCTGGGGCGAATTTGGCGGGGGTTTATACGAGCAGTACTTC
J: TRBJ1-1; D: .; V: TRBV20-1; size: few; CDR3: CSALDENTEAFF; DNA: TGCAGTGCTCTAGACGAGAACACTGAAGCTTTCTTT
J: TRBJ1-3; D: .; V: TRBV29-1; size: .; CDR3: CSVEERVGNTIYF; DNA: TGCAGCGTTGAAGAACGGGTTGGAAACACCATATATTTT
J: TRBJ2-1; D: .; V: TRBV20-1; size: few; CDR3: CSASEHGGVYNEQFF; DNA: TGCAGTGCTAGTGAGCACGGCGGGGTCTACAATGAGCAGTTCTTC
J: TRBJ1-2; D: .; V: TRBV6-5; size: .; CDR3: CASSSLNRAVYGYTF; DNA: TGTGCCAGCAGTTCCCTTAACAGGGCGGTCTATGGCTACACCTTC
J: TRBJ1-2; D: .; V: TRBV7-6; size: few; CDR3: CASSLGAGNYGYTF; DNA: TGTGCCAGCAGCTTAGGGGCAGGGAACTATGGCTACACCTTC
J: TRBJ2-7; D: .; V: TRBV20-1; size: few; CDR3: CSARDHYYEQYF; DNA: TGCAGTGCAAGGGACCACTACTACGAGCAGTACTTC
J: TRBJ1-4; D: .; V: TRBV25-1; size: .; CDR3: CASSAGRSTNEKLFF; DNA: TGTGCCAGCAGCGCCGGCCGTTCAACTAATGAAAAACTGTTTTTT
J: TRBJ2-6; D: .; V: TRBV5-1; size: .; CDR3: CASGEIGGAGANVLTF; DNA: TGCGCCAGCGGGGAAATCGGGGGCGCTGGGGCCAACGTCCTGACTTTC
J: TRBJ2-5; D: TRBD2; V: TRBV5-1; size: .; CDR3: CASSLAVQETQYF; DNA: TGCGCCAGCAGCCTAGCGGTCCAAGAGACCCAGTACTTC
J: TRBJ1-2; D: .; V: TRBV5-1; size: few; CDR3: CASSLAGSGGYTF; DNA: TGCGCCAGCAGCTTGGCGGGGAGCGGTGGCTACACCTTC
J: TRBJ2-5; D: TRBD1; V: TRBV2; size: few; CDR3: CASNEQGADGTQYF; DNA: TGTGCCAGCAATGAACAGGGGGCCGATGGGACCCAGTACTTC
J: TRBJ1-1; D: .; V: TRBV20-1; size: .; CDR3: CSASSSTEAFF; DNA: TGCAGTGCTAGTTCGTCCACTGAAGCTTTCTTT
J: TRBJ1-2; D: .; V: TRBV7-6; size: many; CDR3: CASSLNVGSPYGYTF; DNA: TGTGCCAGCAGCTTAAATGTAGGCAGCCCCTATGGCTACACCTTC
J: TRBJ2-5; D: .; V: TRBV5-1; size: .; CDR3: CASSILAGETQYF; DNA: TGCGCCAGCAGTATTCTAGCCGGTGAGACCCAGTACTTC
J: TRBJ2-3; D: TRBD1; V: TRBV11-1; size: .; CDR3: CASSVGINRGTDTQYF; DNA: TGTGCCAGCAGCGTAGGGATCAACAGGGGAACAGATACGCAGTATTTT
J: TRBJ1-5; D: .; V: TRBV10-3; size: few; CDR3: CATADSNQPQHF; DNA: TGTGCCACCGCCGATAGCAATCAGCCCCAGCATTTT
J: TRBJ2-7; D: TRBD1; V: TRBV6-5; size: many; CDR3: CASSSDRSYEQYF; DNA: TGTGCCAGCAGTTCGGACAGGTCCTACGAGCAGTACTTC
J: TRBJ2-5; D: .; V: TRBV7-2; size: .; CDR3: CASSLGGRGGETQYF; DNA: TGTGCCAGCAGCCTGGGGGGCAGGGGAGGAGAGACCCAGTACTTC
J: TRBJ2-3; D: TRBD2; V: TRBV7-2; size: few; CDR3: CASSLVSGGGADTQYF; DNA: TGTGCCAGCAGCTTAGTTAGCGGGGGGGGCGCAGATACGCAGTATTTT
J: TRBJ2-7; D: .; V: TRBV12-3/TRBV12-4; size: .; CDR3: CASSSGPDVHEQYF; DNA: TGTGCCAGCAGCTCTGGACCGGACGTCCACGAGCAGTACTTC
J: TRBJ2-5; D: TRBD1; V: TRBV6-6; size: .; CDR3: CASRFTGAEETQYF; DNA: TGTGCCAGCAGATTTACAGGGGCTGAGGAGACCCAGTACTTC
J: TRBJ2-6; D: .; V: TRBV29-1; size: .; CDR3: CSVPGLVSGANVLTF; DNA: TGCAGCGTGCCGGGACTGGTCTCTGGGGCCAACGTCCTGACTTTC
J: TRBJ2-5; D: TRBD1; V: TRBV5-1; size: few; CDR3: CASSLGLGQDRQETQYF; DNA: TGCGCCAGCAGTCTCGGGCTAGGACAGGATCGCCAAGAGACCCAGTACTTC
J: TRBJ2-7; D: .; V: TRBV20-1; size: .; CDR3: CSATRSYEQYF; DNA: TGCAGTGCTACCCGCAGCTACGAGCAGTACTTC
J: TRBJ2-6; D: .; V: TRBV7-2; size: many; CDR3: CASGSPSGANVLTF; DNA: TGTGCCAGCGGAAGCCCCTCTGGGGCCAACGTCCTGACTTTC